Sequencing of this T cell receptor (beta chain) was carried out in a study of shared clonotypes between healthy human individuals (dated by TCRdb to the early 2020s). Looking at the study overall: A few men and a couple of women, aged 18 to 49 years, made up the cohort. Libraries were prepared and TCR repertoires were sequenced by different laboratories using diverse techniques, in order to increase sequencing depth and limit assay-specific biases. The study deeply sequenced blood TCR repertoires of 5 or 6 healthy adults to estimate repertoire size and the extent of clonotype sharing between individuals. Per donor, leukapheresis produced somewhere between about 0.94 and 10 billion PBMCs.

Healthy HIV-negative adults with no recently reported acute infections or vaccinations were included as donors. Every donor was a Caucasian adult residing in Nashville, Tennessee, USA. For unsorted samples, tens of millions of PBMCs were counted and genomic DNA was extracted with the QIAamp DNA Blood Mini kit. Blood was collected by leukapheresis, and PBMCs were isolated by Ficoll-Histopaque density gradient centrifugation and then cryopreserved in liquid nitrogen vapor phase. This clone came up many times. Its antigen is currently not known. Nothing much larger sits one base from this clone, and base qualities are not available. Using the deep immunoSEQ assay, TCR CDR3 regions were amplified from genomic DNA by multiplex PCR. Extracted genomic DNA from each cell subset was distributed evenly across all wells of several immunoSEQ 96-well plates, and each plate was treated as a replicate. For unsorted PBMC, each replicate PCR was loaded with roughly 330 ng genomic DNA, equivalent to 30,000 or so T cell genomes. Ten immunoSEQ deep assay plates were used to sequence unsorted PBMC genomic DNA. Purified libraries were quantified with a Qubit 3.0 fluorometer, sized on a Bioanalyzer 2100, and re-quantified with the KAPA Library Quantification kit. Every immunoSEQ 96-well plate was sequenced on a separate single-read 150-cycle Illumina NextSeq 550 flow cell. Per the original workflow: Because the immunoSEQ output held only junctional sequences and lacked quality scores, the filtering could not match the filtering applied to full-length reads. Sequences were annotated with PyIR, a Python wrapper for IgBLAST v1.9, using IMGT germline references to assign V/J genes and CDR3. Reads were filtered out if the reads had weak V/J assignments (E-value above 1e-6), no CDR3, stop codons, out-of-frame junctions, or ambiguous translated residues. A V3J clonotype was defined by an identical inferred V gene, J gene, and CDR3 amino acid sequence. Percentage overlap between repertoires was calculated by dividing the number of shared unique clonotypes by the size of the smaller repertoire. Repertoire richness was assessed with RTK rarefaction, the Chao1 estimator, and Recon v2.1 estimates of unobserved clonotypes. What TCRdb holds here is the immuneACCESS table cut down to in-frame rearrangements. Part of the clones is not present; checked against another copy, under half of the missing clones reflect an unresolved V gene, and the others are unexplained. From that table come the V and J calls and clone size; the DNA was used to work out D and trimming. This sample holds around 480,000 clones; 75% to 80% were observed only once. Approximately 12% of the sample rests with the top ten.

The CDR1 and CDR2 encoded by the germline V gene (reference sequence) are GTSNPN and SVGIG. V gives up 2 bases and J gives up 7 bases, and the segment between their germline ends measures 15 bases. Spanning cysteine to phenylalanine, the CDR3 consists of 13 amino acids. Just CDR3 DNA is preserved here, 39 bases in frame from base 1. Results the study describes overall, beyond this receptor: Pairwise subsampling led to the expectation that sequencing depth would affect the degree of clonotype sharing among donors. The genetic and exposure-history diversity represented was limited by the small number of donors. Sampling was restricted to blood, and TCR repertoires in tissues likely differ from the TCR repertoires found in blood.

The TCR originated in a woman aged 40 to 49 in good health. Some clones in this sample may be carry-over from other donors' samples. The chain is assembled from TRBV30 and TRBJ2-7; the D gene cannot be named for sure. The material sequenced was PBMCs. CDR3 reads: CAWSIATPGEQYF. The sequenced DNA: TGTGCCTGGAGTATTGCTACCCCGGGTGAGCAGTACTTC. With all but the CDR3 taken from the reference TRBV30 and TRBJ2-7 genes, the full variable domain is: SQTIHQWPATLVQPVGSPLSLECTVEGTSNPNLYWYRQAAGRGLQLLFYSVGIGQISSEVPQNLSASRPQDRQFILSSKKLLLSDSGFYLCAWSIATPGEQYFGPGTRLTVT.